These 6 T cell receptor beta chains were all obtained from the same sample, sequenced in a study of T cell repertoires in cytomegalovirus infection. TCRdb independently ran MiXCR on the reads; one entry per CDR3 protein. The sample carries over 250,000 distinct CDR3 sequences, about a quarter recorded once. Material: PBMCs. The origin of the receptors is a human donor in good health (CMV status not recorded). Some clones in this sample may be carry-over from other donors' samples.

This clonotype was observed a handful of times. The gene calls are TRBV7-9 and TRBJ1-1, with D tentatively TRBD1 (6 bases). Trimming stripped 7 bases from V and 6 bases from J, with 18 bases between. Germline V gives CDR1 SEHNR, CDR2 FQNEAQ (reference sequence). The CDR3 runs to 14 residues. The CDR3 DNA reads TGTGCCAGCACCCGAGTCCAGGGGAGCGCTGAAGCTTTCTTT. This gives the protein CASTRVQGSAEAFF.

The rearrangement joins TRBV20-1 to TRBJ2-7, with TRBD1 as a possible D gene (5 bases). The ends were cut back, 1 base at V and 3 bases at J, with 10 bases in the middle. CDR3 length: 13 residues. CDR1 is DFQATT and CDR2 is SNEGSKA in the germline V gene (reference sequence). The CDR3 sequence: CSARGGPIYEQYF. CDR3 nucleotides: TGCAGTGCTAGAGGGGGCCCGATCTACGAGCAGTACTTC.

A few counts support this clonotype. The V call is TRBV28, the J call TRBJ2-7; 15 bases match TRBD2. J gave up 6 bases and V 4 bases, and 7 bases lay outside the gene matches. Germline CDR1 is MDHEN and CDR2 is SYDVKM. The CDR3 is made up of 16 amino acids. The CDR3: CASSSRTSGRAPEQYF. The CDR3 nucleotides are TGTGCCAGCAGTTCCCGGACTAGCGGGAGGGCCCCCGAGCAGTACTTC.

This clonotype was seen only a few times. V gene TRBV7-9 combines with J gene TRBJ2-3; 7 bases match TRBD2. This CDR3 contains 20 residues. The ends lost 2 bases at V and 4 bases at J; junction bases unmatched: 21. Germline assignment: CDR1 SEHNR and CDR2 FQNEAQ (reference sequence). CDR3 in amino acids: CASSLLFGSGSGGPPDTQYF. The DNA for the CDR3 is TGTGCCAGCAGCTTATTGTTCGGATCTGGGTCGGGAGGACCGCCAGATACGCAGTATTTT.

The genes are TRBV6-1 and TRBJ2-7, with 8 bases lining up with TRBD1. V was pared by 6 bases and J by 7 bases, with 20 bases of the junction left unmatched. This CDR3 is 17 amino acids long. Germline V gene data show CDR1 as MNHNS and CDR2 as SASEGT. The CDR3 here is CASSSRSGGQGLWEQYF. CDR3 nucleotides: TGTGCCAGCAGCTCTAGATCCGGTGGACAGGGCCTCTGGGAGCAGTACTTC.

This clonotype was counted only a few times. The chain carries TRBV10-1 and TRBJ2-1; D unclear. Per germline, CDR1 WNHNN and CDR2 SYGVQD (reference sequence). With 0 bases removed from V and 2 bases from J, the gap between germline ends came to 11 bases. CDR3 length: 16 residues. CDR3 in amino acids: CASSESSWPPYNEQFF. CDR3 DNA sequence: TGCGCCAGCAGTGAGTCGTCATGGCCACCCTACAATGAGCAGTTCTTC.